These 26 T cell receptor beta chains share one sample of origin, sequenced in a study of OX40 agonist ivuxolimab in advanced cancers. TCRdb's copy holds only in-frame clones and misses some; the assay was immunoSEQ multiplex PCR. The data contain nearly 95,000 clones, 94% of them singletons. The sequenced sample was CD4+ or CD8+ T cells sorted from blood, obtained in a trial of the OX40 agonist ivuxolimab. Receptor source: an adult with an advanced solid tumor such as melanoma, head and neck, liver or kidney cancer.

Comments on this clone: This sample includes further DNA sequences coding for the same CDR3. This chain links TRBV6-5 with TRBJ2-2; 8 nucleotides align to TRBD1. The CDR3 consists of 15 residues. Germline assignment: CDR1 MNHEY and CDR2 SVGAGI. After removal of 2 bases from V and 6 bases from J, the junction contained 5 bases not matched to a gene. The CDR3, as DNA: TGTGCCAGCAGTTACCCAACGACAGGGGCCGGGGAGCTGTTTTTT. Translating gives CASSYPTTGAGELFF.

This clone appeared a single time. This rearrangement joins TRBV11-2 to TRBJ2-6; D remains unclear. Germline lookup yields CDR1 SGHAT and CDR2 FQNNGV. The CDR3 length is 16 residues. V lost 5 bases and J 0 bases, leaving 11 bases between the germline ends. The CDR3 here is CASSEPGFSGANVLTF. The CDR3 DNA sequence: TGTGCCAGCAGCGAACCAGGCTTCTCTGGGGCCAACGTCCTGACTTTC.

The chain is built from TRBV4-3 and TRBJ1-2; D unclear. The germline V gene has CDR1 LGHNA and CDR2 YSLEER. Trimming took 3 bases from V and 3 from J, leaving 8 bases between them. This CDR3 is built from 13 residues. The DNA of the CDR3 is TGCGCCAGCAGCCAGGGAACTGACTATGGCTACACCTTC. Its protein product is CASSQGTDYGYTF.

The chain links TRBV20-1 to TRBJ2-1; D might be TRBD1 (6 bases). This CDR3 spans 11 amino acids. Germline V gives CDR1 DFQATT, CDR2 SNEGSKA (reference sequence). With 7 bases removed from V and 8 bases from J, the gap between germline ends came to 12 bases. The DNA of the CDR3 is TGCAGTGGGGGGCGGGCGGATGAGCAGTTCTTC. This gives the protein CSGGRADEQFF.

The chain recombines TRBV11-2 with TRBJ2-7; TRBD2 agrees at 12 bases. Looked up from germline, CDR1 is SGHAT and CDR2 is FQNNGV. This CDR3 region has 15 residues. The V segment lost 1 base and the J segment 6 bases; nucleotides outside the gene matches: 4. The CDR3, as DNA: TGTGCCAGCAGCTTAGCCCCGGGACTAGCGGGCGAGCAGTACTTC. It is translated as CASSLAPGLAGEQYF.

This CDR3 reads CAWIGQAEPSGANVLTF. DNA of the CDR3: TGTGCCTGGATCGGACAGGCCGAGCCCTCTGGGGCCAACGTCCTGACTTTC. The chain carries TRBV30 and TRBJ2-6; 7 bases fit TRBD1. The CDR3 has 17 residues. In germline, CDR1 is GTSNPN, CDR2 SVGIG (reference sequence). V lost 4 bases, J lost 0 bases, and 9 bases stayed unmatched.

The chain is built from TRBV28 and TRBJ1-1; 12 nucleotides line up with TRBD1. V dropped 6 bases and J dropped 8; count of bases not matched to a gene: 4. Germline lookup yields CDR1 MDHEN and CDR2 SYDVKM. The CDR3 consists of 13 residues. CDR3 residues: CASRGQGAQEAFF. The DNA for the CDR3 is TGTGCCAGCAGGGGACAGGGGGCGCAGGAAGCTTTCTTT.

J is TRBJ2-2 and V is TRBV12-5; possible D gene TRBD1, 5 bases. CDR3 length: 16 residues. Germline V lookup: CDR1 LGHNT, CDR2 FRNRAP. V was pared by 2 bases and J by 3 bases, with 13 bases between. The CDR3 region is CASGLPVGRDTGELFF. For the CDR3, the DNA is TGTGCTAGTGGTTTGCCCGTCGGCAGGGACACCGGGGAGCTGTTTTTT.

The rearrangement joins TRBV6-6 to TRBJ2-2; D remains ambiguous. Germline V CDR1 and CDR2: MNHNY, SVGAGI (reference sequence). CDR3 size: 13 residues. V shed 4 bases and J shed 3 bases, with 6 bases lying between them. The CDR3 loop reads CASSLTHTGELFF. The DNA of the CDR3 is TGTGCCAGCAGTTTAACGCACACCGGGGAGCTGTTTTTT.

The V gene is TRBV7-6, the J gene TRBJ1-4, with D unclear. CDR3 length: 18 residues. The germline CDR1 and CDR2 sequences are SGHVS and FNYEAQ. V lost 2 bases and J lost 0, with 16 bases in between. The CDR3 nucleotides are TGTGCCAGCAGCTTACGTTTGATGGGAATAGCAACTAATGAAAAACTGTTTTTT. This gives the protein CASSLRLMGIATNEKLFF.

The chain is built from TRBV9 and TRBJ2-1; D is unresolved. CDR1 and CDR2 (germline): SGDLS, YYNGEE. V dropped 0 bases and J dropped 0 bases, with 4 bases sitting between them. The CDR3 sequence is 14 residues long. The CDR3 sequence: CASSVANSYNEQFF. CDR3 coding DNA: TGTGCCAGCAGCGTAGCTAACTCCTACAATGAGCAGTTCTTC.

The chain uses TRBV14 and TRBJ2-7; 8 bases line up with TRBD1. V was clipped by 0 bases and J by 4 bases; unmatched bases: 5. The CDR3 runs 15 residues. CDR1 SGHDN and CDR2 FVKESK come from the germline V gene. CDR3 sequence: CASSQETGQAYEQYF. Here the CDR3 DNA reads TGTGCCAGCAGCCAAGAAACGGGACAGGCGTACGAGCAGTACTTC.

V gene TRBV20-1 combines with J gene TRBJ2-7, with D maybe TRBD1 (5 bases). This CDR3 has 11 residues. Per germline, CDR1 DFQATT and CDR2 SNEGSKA (reference sequence). The V end was cut by 6 bases, the J end by 4 bases, with 10 bases between. The CDR3 DNA is TGCAGTGCAGGGGATTTGTACGAGCAGTACTTC. Its translation: CSAGDLYEQYF.

This clone was seen a single time. This chain links TRBV27 with TRBJ2-1; 10 bases fit TRBD2. V shed 2 bases and J 5 bases; nucleotides not matched to a gene: 3. The germline V gene encodes CDR1 MNHEY and CDR2 SMNVEV (reference sequence). There are 15 residues in the CDR3. The CDR3 sequence is CASSLIGLADNEQFF. CDR3 nucleotides: TGTGCCAGCAGTTTAATCGGACTAGCGGACAATGAGCAGTTCTTC.

The CDR3 nucleotides are TGTGCCAGCAGCCCCTGGGGGACAGCGAGTGAAAAACTGTTTTTT. It encodes CASSPWGTASEKLFF. The gene calls are TRBV9 and TRBJ1-4, with 7 bases that match TRBD1. The length of the CDR3 is 15 residues. V shed 4 bases, J shed 7 bases, and the junction held 10 bases outside the gene matches. Germline V gene lookup returns CDR1 SGDLS and CDR2 YYNGEE.

The genes are TRBV2 and TRBJ2-7, with D tentatively TRBD1 (5 bases). Germline-derived CDR1 and CDR2 are SNHLY and FYNNEI. The V gene lost 9 bases and the J gene lost 0 bases, with 9 bases spanning the gap. This CDR3 region has 12 residues. The chain's CDR3 is CASNRNSYEQYF. The CDR3, as DNA: TGTGCCAGTAACAGGAACTCCTACGAGCAGTACTTC.

The V and J genes are TRBV5-1 and TRBJ1-1; D possibly corresponds to TRBD1 (5 bases). This CDR3 spans 15 amino acids. The ends were cut back, 4 bases at V and 0 bases at J, with 13 bases in the middle. Germline V CDR1 and CDR2: SGHRS, YFSETQ. The CDR3 nucleotides are TGCGCCAGCAGCCTAGGGACGGCTTTGAACACTGAAGCTTTCTTT. Protein product: CASSLGTALNTEAFF.

This clone was detected only once. The chain links TRBV5-1 to TRBJ2-3, with TRBD2 identical over 7 bases. This CDR3 has 16 amino acids. Germline CDR1 reads SGHRS; CDR2 reads YFSETQ. With 0 bases clipped from V and 4 bases from J, the junction kept 8 bases outside the gene matches. In DNA, the CDR3 is TGCGCCAGCAGCTTGGCCGGGGGGTACGGCCCAGATACGCAGTATTTT. Translating it yields CASSLAGGYGPDTQYF.

The genes are TRBV28 and TRBJ2-1; TRBD2 might be the D (7 bases). The V end lost 6 bases, the J end lost 13 bases, and 13 bases lay between the germline ends. The CDR3 extends over 11 amino acids. Germline assignment: CDR1 MDHEN and CDR2 SYDVKM. In DNA form, the CDR3 reads TGTGCCAGCAGACGAGGGGGGGAACAGTTCTTC. As protein: CASRRGGEQFF.

The V and J genes are TRBV7-8 and TRBJ1-4; D unresolved. The CDR3 has 11 residues. The V and J ends lost 5 bases and 12 bases respectively, with 10 bases between them. Germline CDR1 is SGHVS and CDR2 is FQNEAQ. The chain's CDR3 is CASSTSTQLFF. The CDR3 DNA is TGTGCCAGCAGCACAAGTACGCAACTGTTTTTT. Full variable domain (outside the CDR3, taken from reference TRBV7-8 and TRBJ1-4): GAGVSQSPRYKVAKRGQDVALRCDPISGHVSLFWYQQALGQGPEFLTYFQNEAQLDKSGLPSDRFFAERPEGSVSTLKIQRTQQEDSAVYLCASSTSTQLFFGSGTQLSVL.

The rearrangement joins TRBV29-1 to TRBJ1-5, with 8 bases matching TRBD1. This CDR3 has 14 amino acids. The V gene's germline CDR1 is SQVTM and CDR2 ANQGSEA. The V segment lost 3 bases and the J segment 0 bases; nucleotides outside the gene matches: 1. CDR3: CSVETGDSNQPQHF. The CDR3 DNA reads TGCAGCGTTGAGACAGGGGATAGCAATCAGCCCCAGCATTTT.

The chain carries TRBV6-6 and TRBJ1-2; unclear D gene. With 2 bases removed from V and 4 bases from J, the gap between germline ends came to 2 bases. CDR1 and CDR2 (germline): MNHNY, SVGAGI (reference sequence). CDR3 length: 11 amino acids. The CDR3 DNA is TGTGCCAGCAGTTACATCTATGGCTACACCTTC. As protein: CASSYIYGYTF.

The V and J genes are TRBV5-6 and TRBJ2-1; TRBD1 matches at 7 bases. Germline-derived CDR1 and CDR2 are SGHDT and YYEEEE. This CDR3 spans 12 amino acids. Trimming cost V 0 bases and J 9 bases; bases outside gene matches: 0. Written as DNA, the CDR3 is TGTGCCAGCAGCTTGGGGGACAGTGAGCAGTTCTTC. This sequence encodes CASSLGDSEQFF. The full variable domain, rest sourced from reference TRBV5-6 and TRBJ2-1, is DAGVTQSPTHLIKTRGQQVTLRCSPKSGHDTVSWYQQALGQGPQFIFQYYEEEERQRGNFPDRFSGHQFPNYSSELNVNALLLGDSALYLCASSLGDSEQFFGPGTRLTVL.

This clone has only one observation. The V and J genes are TRBV27 and TRBJ2-1, with D perhaps TRBD1 or TRBD2 (6 bases each). Trimming shortened V by 5 bases and J by 6 bases, and 11 bases separated the two germline ends. CDR1 MNHEY and CDR2 SMNVEV come from the germline V gene (reference sequence). The CDR3 runs 13 residues. DNA of the CDR3: TGTGCCAGCAGTCTAGGGGGGATCAATGAGCAGTTCTTC. This translates into CASSLGGINEQFF.

The chain recombines TRBV29-1 with TRBJ1-1; possible D gene TRBD1, 5 bases. V was clipped by 8 bases and J by 1 base, with 11 bases between them. CDR3 size: 12 residues. Germline V gene sequence: CDR1 SQVTM, CDR2 ANQGSEA. The CDR3 DNA follows: TGCAGCACCAAGAGGGGGAACACTGAAGCTTTCTTT. This sequence encodes CSTKRGNTEAFF.

V gene TRBV27 combines with J gene TRBJ2-5; 8 positions agree with TRBD2. This CDR3 comprises 16 residues. The germline CDR1 and CDR2 sequences are MNHEY and SMNVEV (reference sequence). Losses at the gene ends were 0 bases for V and 5 bases for J; bases not matched to a gene: 8. In nucleotides, the CDR3 is TGTGCCAGCAGTTTATCCGCGGGAGGTGGGCGGGAGACCCAGTACTTC. Its protein is CASSLSAGGGRETQYF.